This T cell receptor (beta chain) is drawn from a study of blood T cells in healthy people across ages. Combining a sample-barcoded 5' primer with a J-beta primer mix, a second PCR ran for about 6 to 11 cycles. Via MiXCR, TCRdb re-called the 5' RACE reads, giving one row per CDR3 protein. The table lists about a million distinct CDR3 sequences, roughly 51% of them singletons. The CDR3 loop spans 15 amino acids. Germline V gene lookup returns CDR1 SGDLS and CDR2 YYNGEE. The J segment lost 4 bases and the V segment lost 0 bases, leaving 6 bases of the junction unmatched. This clonotype was obtained from a woman aged 60-70 years in good health. The chain combines TRBV9 with TRBJ2-7; the match to TRBD1 covers 8 bases. The sample comprised blood. The CDR3 DNA reads TGTGCCAGCAGCGTAGGCGGACAGGGCCTTTACGAGCAGTACTTC. Translated: CASSVGGQGLYEQYF.